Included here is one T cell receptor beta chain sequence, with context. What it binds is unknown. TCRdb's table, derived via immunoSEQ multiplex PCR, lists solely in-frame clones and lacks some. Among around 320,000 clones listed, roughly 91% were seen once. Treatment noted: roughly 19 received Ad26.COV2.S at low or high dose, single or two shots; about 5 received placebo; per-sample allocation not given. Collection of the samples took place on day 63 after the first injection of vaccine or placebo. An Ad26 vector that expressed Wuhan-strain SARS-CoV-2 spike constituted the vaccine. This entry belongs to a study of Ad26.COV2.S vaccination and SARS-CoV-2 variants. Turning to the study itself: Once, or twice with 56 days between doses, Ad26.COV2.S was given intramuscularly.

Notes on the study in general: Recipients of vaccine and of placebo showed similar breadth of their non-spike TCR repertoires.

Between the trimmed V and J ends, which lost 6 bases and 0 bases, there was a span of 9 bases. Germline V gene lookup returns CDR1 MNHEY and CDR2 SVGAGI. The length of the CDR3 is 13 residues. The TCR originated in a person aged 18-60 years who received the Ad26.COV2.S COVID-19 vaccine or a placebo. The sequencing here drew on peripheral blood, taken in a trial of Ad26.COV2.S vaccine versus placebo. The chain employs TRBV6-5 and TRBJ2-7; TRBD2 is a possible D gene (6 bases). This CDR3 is CASRGGISYEQYF. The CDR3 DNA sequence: TGTGCCAGCAGGGGCGGGATCTCCTACGAGCAGTACTTC.